The subject of this entry is one TCR beta chain. Its antigen is not identified. The source of the sample is a study of T cells expressing NK-cell markers. Overall study: Cells sorted as CD3+CD56+NKG2C+, CD3+CD56+NKG2C- and CD3+CD56-NKG2C+ T cells supplied the TCR beta repertoires. With respect to HCMV, seven of the eight sequenced donors were seropositive, and one was seronegative. Points from the study as a whole: No clear determination of HCMV specificity was made for expanded NKG2C+ T cell clones. NKG2C+ dominant clonotype frequencies in five or six donors were about 1.0-8% of CD8+ T cells.

No DNA is given; TCRdb re-called the 5' RACE reads and lists each CDR3 protein once. The sample data list around 280,000 distinct CDR3 sequences. The CDR3 totals 14 residues. The sequencing input was blood T cells: a sorted CD56 or NKG2C T cell subset, CD4+ or CD8+ T cells, or bulk PBMC T cells (not recorded which). The source of this sequence is a man between 18 and 29 years old in good health. This sequence joins TRBV12-3 or TRBV12-4 and TRBJ1-4. The CDR3 loop reads CASSLGKSNEKLFF.